These T cell receptor beta chains were read from a single sample in a study of OX40 agonist ivuxolimab in advanced cancers. TCRdb's copy holds only in-frame clones and misses some; the assay was immunoSEQ multiplex PCR. The sample lists some 90,000 clones, under 95% occurring once. Sequenced material: CD4+ or CD8+ T cells sorted from blood, taken in a trial of the OX40 agonist ivuxolimab. The receptor set was obtained from an adult with an advanced solid tumor such as melanoma, head and neck, liver or kidney cancer. CDR3s include the opening cysteine and the closing phenylalanine or tryptophan. The D gene is left open where the match is weak. Not every row has a clone size; where given, it reads once, few, many or a size class.

clone_size | d_call | j_call | v_call | cdr3_aa | cdr3_nt
NA | TRBD2 | TRBJ2-1 | TRBV2 | CASRLAGVYNEQFF | TGTGCCAGCCGACTAGCGGGAGTCTACAATGAGCAGTTCTTC
NA | TRBD1 | TRBJ1-4 | TRBV19 | CASRNDRGLDEKLFF | TGTGCCAGTAGAAATGACAGGGGGCTAGATGAAAAACTGTTTTTT
NA | NA | TRBJ1-3 | TRBV28 | CAIRGHGNTIYF | TGTGCCATTCGGGGGCACGGAAACACCATATATTTT
NA | NA | TRBJ2-3 | TRBV5-1 | CASTPGTFSTDTQYF | TGCGCCAGTACCCCTGGAACGTTTAGCACAGATACGCAGTATTTT
NA | NA | TRBJ1-2 | TRBV28 | CASSLSGGSRGYTF | TGTGCCAGCAGTTTATCTGGTGGGTCTCGTGGCTACACCTTC
few | NA | TRBJ1-1 | TRBV29-1 | CSVNQRLNTEAFF | TGCAGCGTGAACCAGCGACTTAACACTGAAGCTTTCTTT
NA | NA | TRBJ2-5 | TRBV5-1 | CASSLAGGKEETQYF | TGCGCCAGCAGCTTGGCTGGAGGGAAGGAGGAGACCCAGTACTTC
NA | NA | TRBJ2-3 | TRBV13 | CASSAPQADTQYF | TGTGCCAGCAGCGCACCACAAGCGGATACGCAGTATTTT
few | NA | TRBJ1-2 | TRBV5-1 | CASSLQSDGYTF | TGCGCCAGCAGCTTGCAGTCCGATGGCTACACCTTC
NA | TRBD2 | TRBJ2-1 | TRBV19 | CASSIRRGTSGLYNEQFF | TGTGCCAGTAGTATTAGAAGGGGGACTAGCGGCCTCTACAATGAGCAGTTCTTC
NA | NA | TRBJ1-4 | TRBV7-2 | CASSLASFEKLFF | TGTGCCAGCAGCTTAGCCAGTTTTGAAAAACTGTTTTTT
NA | NA | TRBJ2-3 | TRBV11-2 | CASTRVGDRTDTQYF | TGTGCCAGCACCAGAGTCGGGGATCGCACAGATACGCAGTATTTT
NA | NA | TRBJ1-1 | TRBV19 | CASSTGTGEAFF | TGTGCCAGTAGTACCGGGACCGGTGAAGCTTTCTTT
NA | NA | TRBJ2-2 | TRBV28 | CASSPNAGELFF | TGTGCCAGCAGCCCCAACGCCGGGGAGCTGTTTTTT
once | NA | TRBJ2-1 | TRBV4-3 | CASSQDLALLRPFF | TGCGCCAGCAGCCAAGATTTAGCTCTCCTCCGTCCGTTCTTC
NA | NA | TRBJ1-2 | TRBV28 | CASSLESGLLYGYTF | TGTGCCAGCAGTTTAGAGTCAGGCCTCCTTTATGGCTACACCTTC
NA | TRBD2 | TRBJ2-1 | TRBV18 | CASSLLAGDNEQFF | TGTGCCAGCTCACTACTAGCGGGAGACAATGAGCAGTTCTTC
NA | TRBD2 | TRBJ2-2 | TRBV5-1 | CASRETSGYTGELFF | TGCGCCAGCAGAGAGACTAGCGGCTACACCGGGGAGCTGTTTTTT
NA | TRBD2 | TRBJ2-3 | TRBV5-1 | CASSPAGGTSGADTQYF | TGCGCCAGCAGCCCGGCGGGGGGGACTAGCGGAGCAGATACGCAGTATTTT
NA | NA | TRBJ2-7 | TRBV28 | CASSSLQGTYEQYF | TGTGCCAGCAGTTCACTTCAGGGTACCTACGAGCAGTACTTC
once | NA | TRBJ1-1 | TRBV4-1 | CASSHQQGKNAEAFF | TGCGCCAGCAGCCACCAACAAGGGAAGAACGCTGAAGCTTTCTTT
NA | NA | TRBJ1-5 | TRBV10-2 | CASSTGRLLDQPQHF | TGCGCCAGCAGTACAGGGCGTCTCCTCGATCAGCCCCAGCATTTT
NA | NA | TRBJ2-5 | TRBV18 | CASSPWVAQETQYF | TGTGCCAGCTCACCATGGGTTGCCCAAGAGACCCAGTACTTC
NA | TRBD1 | TRBJ2-6 | TRBV2 | CASKGGGANVLTF | TGTGCCAGCAAAGGGGGCGGGGCCAACGTCCTGACTTTC
NA | NA | TRBJ1-5 | TRBV27 | CASSLNGGGQPQHF | TGTGCCAGCAGTTTAAACGGGGGCGGGCAGCCCCAGCATTTT
NA | NA | TRBJ2-7 | TRBV4-3 | CASSQEQTSSYEQYF | TGCGCCAGCAGCCAAGAACAGACGAGCTCCTACGAGCAGTACTTC
NA | TRBD2 | TRBJ2-1 | TRBV7-8 | CASSTYGLAGRMSSYNEQFF | TGTGCCAGCAGCACATACGGACTAGCGGGTAGGATGAGCTCCTACAATGAGCAGTTCTTC
NA | TRBD1 | TRBJ2-5 | TRBV5-1 | CASSLGNGQGETQYF | TGCGCCAGCAGCCTTGGGAATGGACAGGGAGAGACCCAGTACTTC
NA | NA | TRBJ2-1 | TRBV9 | CASSGLYNEQFF | TGTGCCAGCAGCGGACTATACAATGAGCAGTTCTTC